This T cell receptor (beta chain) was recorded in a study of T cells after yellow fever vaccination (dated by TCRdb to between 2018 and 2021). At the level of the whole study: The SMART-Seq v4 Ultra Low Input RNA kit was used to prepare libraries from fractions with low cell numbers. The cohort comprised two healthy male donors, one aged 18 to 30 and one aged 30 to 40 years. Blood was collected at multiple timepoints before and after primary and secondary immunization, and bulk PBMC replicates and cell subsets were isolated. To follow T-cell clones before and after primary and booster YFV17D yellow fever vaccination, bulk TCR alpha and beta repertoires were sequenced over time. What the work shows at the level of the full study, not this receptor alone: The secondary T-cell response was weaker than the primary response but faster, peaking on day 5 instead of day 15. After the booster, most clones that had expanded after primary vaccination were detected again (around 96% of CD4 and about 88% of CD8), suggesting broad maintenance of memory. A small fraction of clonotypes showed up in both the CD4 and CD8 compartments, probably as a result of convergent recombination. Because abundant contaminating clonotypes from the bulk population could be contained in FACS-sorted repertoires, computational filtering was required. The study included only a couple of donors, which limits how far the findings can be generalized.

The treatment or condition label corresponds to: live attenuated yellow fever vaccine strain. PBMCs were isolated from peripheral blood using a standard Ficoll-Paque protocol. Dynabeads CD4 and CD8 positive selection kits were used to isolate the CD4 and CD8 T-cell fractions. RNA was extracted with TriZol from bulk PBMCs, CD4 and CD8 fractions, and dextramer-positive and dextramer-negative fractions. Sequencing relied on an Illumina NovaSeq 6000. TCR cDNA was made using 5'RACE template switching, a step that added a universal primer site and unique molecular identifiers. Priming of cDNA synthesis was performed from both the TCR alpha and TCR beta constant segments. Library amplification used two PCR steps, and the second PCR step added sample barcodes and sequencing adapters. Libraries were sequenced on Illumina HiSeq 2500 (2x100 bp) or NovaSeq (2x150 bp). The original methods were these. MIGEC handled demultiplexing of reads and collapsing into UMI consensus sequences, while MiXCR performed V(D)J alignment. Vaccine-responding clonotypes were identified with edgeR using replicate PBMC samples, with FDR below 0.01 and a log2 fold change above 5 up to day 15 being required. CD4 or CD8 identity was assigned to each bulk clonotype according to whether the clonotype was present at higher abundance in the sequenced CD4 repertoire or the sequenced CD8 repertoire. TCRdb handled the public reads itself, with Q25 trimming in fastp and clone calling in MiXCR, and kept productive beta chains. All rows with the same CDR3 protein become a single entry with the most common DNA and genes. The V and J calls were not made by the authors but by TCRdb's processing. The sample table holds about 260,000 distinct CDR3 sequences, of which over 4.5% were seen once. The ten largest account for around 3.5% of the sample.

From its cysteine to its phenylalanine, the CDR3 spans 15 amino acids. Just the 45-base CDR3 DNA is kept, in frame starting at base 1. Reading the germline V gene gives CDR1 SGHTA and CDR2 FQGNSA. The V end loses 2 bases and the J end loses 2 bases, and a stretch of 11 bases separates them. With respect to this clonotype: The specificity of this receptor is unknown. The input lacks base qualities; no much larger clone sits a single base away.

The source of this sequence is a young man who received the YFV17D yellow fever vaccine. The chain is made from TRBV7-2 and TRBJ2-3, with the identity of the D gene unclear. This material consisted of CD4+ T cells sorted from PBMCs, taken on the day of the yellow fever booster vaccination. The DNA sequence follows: TGTGCCAGCAGCTTAATGGTTACAGTCACAGATACGCAGTATTTT. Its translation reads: CASSLMVTVTDTQYF.